This TCR beta chain was documented in a study of cytomegalovirus exposure and HLA in healthy donors. The CDR3 has 17 amino acids. The germline V gene encodes CDR1 MNHEY and CDR2 SMNVEV (reference sequence). The V and J ends lost 2 bases and 7 bases respectively, with 21 bases between them. The table came from immunoSEQ multiplex PCR; TCRdb's copy has only in-frame clones and leaves some out. The table includes some 130,000 clones, approximately 80% detected once. This clonotype was sampled from a man aged 30 to 45 in good health and CMV-seropositive. This chain links TRBV27 with TRBJ1-5; D is undetermined. The sequenced sample was PBMCs. The CDR3 sequence is CASSLGSGRGNRQPQHF. CDR3 DNA sequence: TGTGCCAGCAGTTTAGGGTCGGGCCGGGGAAACCGGCAGCCCCAGCATTTT.